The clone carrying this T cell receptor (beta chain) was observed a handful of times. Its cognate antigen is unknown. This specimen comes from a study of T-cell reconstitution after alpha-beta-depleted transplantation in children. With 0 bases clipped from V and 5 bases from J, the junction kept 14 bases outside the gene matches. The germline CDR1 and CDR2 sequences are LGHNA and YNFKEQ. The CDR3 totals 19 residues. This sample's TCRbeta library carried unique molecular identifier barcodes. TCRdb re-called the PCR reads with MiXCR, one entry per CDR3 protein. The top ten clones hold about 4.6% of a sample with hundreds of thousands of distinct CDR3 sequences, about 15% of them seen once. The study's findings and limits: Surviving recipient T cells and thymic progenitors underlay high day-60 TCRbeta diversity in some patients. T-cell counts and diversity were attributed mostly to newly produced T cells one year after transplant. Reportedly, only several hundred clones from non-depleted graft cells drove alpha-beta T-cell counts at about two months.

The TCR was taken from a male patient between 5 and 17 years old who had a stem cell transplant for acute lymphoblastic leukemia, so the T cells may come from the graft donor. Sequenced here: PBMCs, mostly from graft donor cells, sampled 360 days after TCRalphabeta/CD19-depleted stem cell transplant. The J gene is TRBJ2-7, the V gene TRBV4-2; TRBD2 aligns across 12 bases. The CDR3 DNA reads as TGTGCCAGCAGCCAAGATATCCTAGCGGGAGGGCTAGGGGATGACGAGCAGTACTTC. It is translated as CASSQDILAGGLGDDEQYF.